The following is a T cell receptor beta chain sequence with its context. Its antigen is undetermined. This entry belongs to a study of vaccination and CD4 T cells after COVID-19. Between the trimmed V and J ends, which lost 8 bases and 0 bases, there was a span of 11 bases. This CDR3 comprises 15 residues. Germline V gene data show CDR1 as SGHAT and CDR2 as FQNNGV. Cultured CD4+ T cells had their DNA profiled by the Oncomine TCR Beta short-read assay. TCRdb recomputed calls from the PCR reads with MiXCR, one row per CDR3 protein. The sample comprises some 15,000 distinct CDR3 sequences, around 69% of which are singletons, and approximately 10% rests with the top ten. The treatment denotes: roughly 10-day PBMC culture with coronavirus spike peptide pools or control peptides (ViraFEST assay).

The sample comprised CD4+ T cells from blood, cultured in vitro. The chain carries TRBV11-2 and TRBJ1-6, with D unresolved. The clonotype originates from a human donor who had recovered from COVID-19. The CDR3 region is CASRPMSSYNSPLHF. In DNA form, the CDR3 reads TGTGCCAGCCGACCGATGAGCTCCTATAATTCACCCCTCCACTTT.